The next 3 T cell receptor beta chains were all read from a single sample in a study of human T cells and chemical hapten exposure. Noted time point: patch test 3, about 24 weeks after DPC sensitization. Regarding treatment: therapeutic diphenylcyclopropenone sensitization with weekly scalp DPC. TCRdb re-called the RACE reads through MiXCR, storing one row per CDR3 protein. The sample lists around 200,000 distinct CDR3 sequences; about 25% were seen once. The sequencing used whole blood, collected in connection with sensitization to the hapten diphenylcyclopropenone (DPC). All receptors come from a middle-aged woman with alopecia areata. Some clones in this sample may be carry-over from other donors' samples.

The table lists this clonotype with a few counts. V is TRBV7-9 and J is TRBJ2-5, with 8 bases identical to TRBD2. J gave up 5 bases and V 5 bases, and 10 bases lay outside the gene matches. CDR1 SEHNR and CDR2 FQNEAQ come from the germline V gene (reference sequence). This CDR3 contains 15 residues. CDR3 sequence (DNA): TGTGCCAGCAGCCCACCCGGGGGGGGTGCGGAGACCCAGTACTTC. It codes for CASSPPGGGAETQYF.

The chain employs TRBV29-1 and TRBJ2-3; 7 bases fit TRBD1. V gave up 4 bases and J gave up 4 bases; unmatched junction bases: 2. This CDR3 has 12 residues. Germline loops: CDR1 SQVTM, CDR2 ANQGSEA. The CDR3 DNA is TGCAGCGTTGGACAGGGCGCAGATACGCAGTATTTT. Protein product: CSVGQGADTQYF.

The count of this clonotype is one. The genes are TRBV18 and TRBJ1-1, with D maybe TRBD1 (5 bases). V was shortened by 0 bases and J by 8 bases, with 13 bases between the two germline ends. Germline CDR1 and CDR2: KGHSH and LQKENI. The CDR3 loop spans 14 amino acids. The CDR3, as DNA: TGTGCCAGCTCACCACCTTCAGGGACTGGAGAAGCTTTCTTT. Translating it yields CASSPPSGTGEAFF.